This TCR beta chain was documented in a study of CD8 T cells in Susac syndrome. Reverse transcription of roughly 0.5 to 1 ug RNA was performed with random hexamers. TCRdb reanalysed the immunoSEQ multiplex PCR reads using MiXCR and keeps one entry per CDR3 protein. Of roughly 400,000 distinct CDR3 sequences listed, more than 80% are singletons. The CDR3 runs to 13 residues. Germline CDR1 is MNHEY and CDR2 is SMNVEV (reference sequence). V gave up 6 bases and J gave up 4 bases, with 12 bases separating them. The sequenced material came from CD8+ T cells from PBMCs. This TCR was recovered from a human donor with multiple sclerosis. The chain uses TRBV27 and TRBJ2-5, with D possibly TRBD2 on 6 matching bases. The DNA for the CDR3 is TGTGCCAGCAGGGGGGGAATTGCAGAGACCCAGTACTTC. It codes for CASRGGIAETQYF.